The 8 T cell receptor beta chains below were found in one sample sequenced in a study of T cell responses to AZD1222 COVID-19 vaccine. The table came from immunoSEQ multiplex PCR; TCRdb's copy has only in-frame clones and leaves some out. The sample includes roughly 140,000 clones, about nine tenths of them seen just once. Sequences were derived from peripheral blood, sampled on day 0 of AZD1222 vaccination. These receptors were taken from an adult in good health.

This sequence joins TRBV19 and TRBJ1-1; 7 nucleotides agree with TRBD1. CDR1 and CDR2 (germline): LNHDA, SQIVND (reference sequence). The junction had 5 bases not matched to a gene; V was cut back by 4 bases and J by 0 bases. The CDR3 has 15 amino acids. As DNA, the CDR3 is TGTGCCAGTAGTAGAGGGACAGACCTGAACACTGAAGCTTTCTTT. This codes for CASSRGTDLNTEAFF. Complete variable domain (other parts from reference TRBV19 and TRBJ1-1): DGGITQSPKYLFRKEGQNVTLSCEQNLNHDAMYWYRQDPGQGLRLIYYSQIVNDFQKGDIAEGYSVSREKKESFPLTVTSAQKNPTAFYLCASSRGTDLNTEAFFGQGTRLTVV.

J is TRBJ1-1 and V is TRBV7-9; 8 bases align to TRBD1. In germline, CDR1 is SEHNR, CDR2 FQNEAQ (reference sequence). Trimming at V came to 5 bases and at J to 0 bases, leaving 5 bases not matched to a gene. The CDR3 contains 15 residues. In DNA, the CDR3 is TGTGCCAGCAGCGTACGGACAGGGCTGAACACTGAAGCTTTCTTT. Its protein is CASSVRTGLNTEAFF.

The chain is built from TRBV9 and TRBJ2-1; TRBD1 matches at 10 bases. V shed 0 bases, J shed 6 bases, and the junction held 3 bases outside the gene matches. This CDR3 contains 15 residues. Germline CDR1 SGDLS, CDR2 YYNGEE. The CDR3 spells CASSVGGTGVNEQFF. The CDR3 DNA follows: TGTGCCAGCAGCGTAGGCGGGACAGGGGTCAATGAGCAGTTCTTC.

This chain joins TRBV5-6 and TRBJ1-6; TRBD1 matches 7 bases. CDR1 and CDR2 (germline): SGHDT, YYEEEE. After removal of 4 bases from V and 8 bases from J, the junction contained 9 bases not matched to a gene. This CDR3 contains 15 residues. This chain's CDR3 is CASSLFSGGHSPLHF. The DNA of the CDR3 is TGTGCCAGCAGCCTCTTCTCAGGGGGACATTCACCCCTCCACTTT.

CDR3 bases: TGCGCCAGCAGCTACCCCCAAGAGACCCAGTACTTC. This sequence encodes CASSYPQETQYF. V and J are TRBV5-1 and TRBJ2-5; D is unclear. Germline V gene sequence: CDR1 SGHRS, CDR2 YFSETQ. Trimming shortened V by 3 bases and J by 1 base, and 4 bases separated the two germline ends. The CDR3 totals 12 residues.

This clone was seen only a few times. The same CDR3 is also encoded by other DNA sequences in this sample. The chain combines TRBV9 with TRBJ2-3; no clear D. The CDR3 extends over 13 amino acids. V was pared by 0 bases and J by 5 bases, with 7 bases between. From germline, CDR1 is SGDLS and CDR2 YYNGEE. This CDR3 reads CASSVEVLDTQYF. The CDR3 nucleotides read TGTGCCAGCAGCGTAGAGGTGTTAGATACGCAGTATTTT.

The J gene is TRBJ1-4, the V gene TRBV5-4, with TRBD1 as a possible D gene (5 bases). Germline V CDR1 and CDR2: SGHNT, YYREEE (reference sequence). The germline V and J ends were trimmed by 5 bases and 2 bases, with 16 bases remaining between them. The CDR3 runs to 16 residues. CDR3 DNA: TGTGCCAGCAGTCCTTCCGGGGGAACGACTAATGAAAAACTGTTTTTT. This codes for CASSPSGGTTNEKLFF.

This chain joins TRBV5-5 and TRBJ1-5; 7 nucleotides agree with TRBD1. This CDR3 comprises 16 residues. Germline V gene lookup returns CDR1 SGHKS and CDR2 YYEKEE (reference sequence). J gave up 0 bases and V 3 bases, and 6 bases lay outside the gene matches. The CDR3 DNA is TGTGCCAGCAGCTGGGGCACAGGGGTTAGCAATCAGCCCCAGCATTTT. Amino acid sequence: CASSWGTGVSNQPQHF.